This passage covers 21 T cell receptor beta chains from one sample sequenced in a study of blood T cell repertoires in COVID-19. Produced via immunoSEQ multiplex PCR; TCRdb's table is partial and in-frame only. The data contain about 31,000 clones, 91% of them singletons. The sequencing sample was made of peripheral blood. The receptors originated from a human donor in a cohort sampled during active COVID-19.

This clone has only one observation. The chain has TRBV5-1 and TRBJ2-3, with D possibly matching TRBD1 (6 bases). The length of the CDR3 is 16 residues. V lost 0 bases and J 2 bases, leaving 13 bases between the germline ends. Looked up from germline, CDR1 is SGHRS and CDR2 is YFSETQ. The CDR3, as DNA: TGCGCCAGCAGCTTGGCCAGGGGCACACACACAGATACGCAGTATTTT. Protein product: CASSLARGTHTDTQYF.

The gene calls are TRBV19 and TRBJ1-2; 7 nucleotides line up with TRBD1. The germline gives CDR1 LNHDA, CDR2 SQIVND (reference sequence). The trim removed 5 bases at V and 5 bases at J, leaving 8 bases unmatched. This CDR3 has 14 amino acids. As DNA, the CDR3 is TGTGCCAGTAGTCATCCGGGACAGACGTATGGCTACACCTTC. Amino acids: CASSHPGQTYGYTF.

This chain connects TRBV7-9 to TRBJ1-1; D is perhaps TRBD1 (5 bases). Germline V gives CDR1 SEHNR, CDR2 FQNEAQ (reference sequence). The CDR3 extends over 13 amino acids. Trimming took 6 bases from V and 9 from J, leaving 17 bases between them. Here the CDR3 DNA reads TGTGCCAGCAGACCCGCTTCGGCAGGGAAAGCTTTCTTT. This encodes CASRPASAGKAFF.

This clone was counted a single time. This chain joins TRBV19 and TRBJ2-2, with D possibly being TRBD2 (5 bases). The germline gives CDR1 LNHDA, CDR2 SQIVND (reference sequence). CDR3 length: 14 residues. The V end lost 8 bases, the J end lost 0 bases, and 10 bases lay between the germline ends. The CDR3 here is CASDGLANTGELFF. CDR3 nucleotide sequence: TGTGCCAGTGACGGACTCGCGAACACCGGGGAGCTGTTTTTT.

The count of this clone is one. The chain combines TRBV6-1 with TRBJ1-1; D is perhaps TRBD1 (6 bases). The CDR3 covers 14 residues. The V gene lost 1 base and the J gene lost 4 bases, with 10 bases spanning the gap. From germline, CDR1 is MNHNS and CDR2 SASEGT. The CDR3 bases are TGTGCCAGCAGTGAAGTCCAGGGGACCACTGAAGCTTTCTTT. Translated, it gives CASSEVQGTTEAFF.

CDR3 in amino acids: CASSLGLVNTEAFF. In DNA, the CDR3 is TGTGCCAGCAGCTTAGGGCTGGTGAACACTGAAGCTTTCTTT. The chain uses TRBV11-2 and TRBJ1-1; D remains unclear. The CDR3 runs 14 residues. V was clipped by 1 base and J by 0 bases, with 6 bases between them. From germline, CDR1 is SGHAT and CDR2 FQNNGV.

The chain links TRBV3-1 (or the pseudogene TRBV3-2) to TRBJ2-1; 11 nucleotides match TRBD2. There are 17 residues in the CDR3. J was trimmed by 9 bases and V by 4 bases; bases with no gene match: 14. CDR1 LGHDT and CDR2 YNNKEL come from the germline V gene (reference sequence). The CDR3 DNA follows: TGTGCCAGCAGCCTGATAACTAGCGGGGGTGGCGGTGGTGAGCAGTTCTTC. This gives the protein CASSLITSGGGGGEQFF.

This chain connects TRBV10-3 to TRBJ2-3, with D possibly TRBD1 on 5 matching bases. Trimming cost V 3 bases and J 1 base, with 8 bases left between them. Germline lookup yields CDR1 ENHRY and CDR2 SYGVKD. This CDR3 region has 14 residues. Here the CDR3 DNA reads TGTGCCATCAGTGATAGGGGTGGCACAGATACGCAGTATTTT. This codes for CAISDRGGTDTQYF.

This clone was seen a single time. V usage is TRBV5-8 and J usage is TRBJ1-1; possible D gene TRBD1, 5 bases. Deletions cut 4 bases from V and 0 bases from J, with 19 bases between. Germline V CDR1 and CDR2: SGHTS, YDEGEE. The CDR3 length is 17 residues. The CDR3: CASSLSAGVRMNTEAFF. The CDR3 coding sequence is TGTGCCAGCAGCCTGTCCGCGGGGGTAAGGATGAACACTGAAGCTTTCTTT.

As DNA, the CDR3 is TGTGCCATCAGTGATTTCGCTGAAGCTTTCTTT. As protein: CAISDFAEAFF. This chain uses TRBV10-3 with TRBJ1-1; no definite D call. Trimming stripped 3 bases from V and 6 bases from J, with 5 bases between. The CDR3 has 11 amino acids. In germline, CDR1 is ENHRY, CDR2 SYGVKD.

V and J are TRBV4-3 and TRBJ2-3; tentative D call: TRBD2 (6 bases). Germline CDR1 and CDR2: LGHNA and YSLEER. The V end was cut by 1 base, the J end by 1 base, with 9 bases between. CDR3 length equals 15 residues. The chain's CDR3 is CASSQAPSGTDTQYF. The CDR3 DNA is TGCGCCAGCAGCCAAGCCCCTAGCGGCACAGATACGCAGTATTTT.

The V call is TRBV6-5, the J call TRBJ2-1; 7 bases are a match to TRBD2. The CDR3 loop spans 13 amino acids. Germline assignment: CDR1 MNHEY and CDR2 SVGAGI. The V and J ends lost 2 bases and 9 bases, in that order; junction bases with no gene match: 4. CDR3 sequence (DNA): TGTGCCAGCAGTTACCGGGGGGTGAGTGAGCAGTTCTTC. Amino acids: CASSYRGVSEQFF.

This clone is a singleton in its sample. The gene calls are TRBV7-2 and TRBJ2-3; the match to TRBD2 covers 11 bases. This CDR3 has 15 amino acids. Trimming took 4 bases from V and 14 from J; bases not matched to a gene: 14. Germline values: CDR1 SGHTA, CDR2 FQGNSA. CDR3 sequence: CASSSTYSGGVHLYF. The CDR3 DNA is TGTGCCAGCAGCTCTACTTATAGCGGGGGGGTGCATCTGTATTTT.

The CDR3 DNA sequence: TGTGCCAGCTCCCCTACCACAGCGAACACTGAAGCTTTCTTT. Its translation: CASSPTTANTEAFF. The chain is built from TRBV18 and TRBJ1-1, with D uncertain. Trimming took 6 bases from V and 1 from J, leaving 12 bases between them. Germline CDR1 is KGHSH and CDR2 is LQKENI. The CDR3 runs to 14 residues.

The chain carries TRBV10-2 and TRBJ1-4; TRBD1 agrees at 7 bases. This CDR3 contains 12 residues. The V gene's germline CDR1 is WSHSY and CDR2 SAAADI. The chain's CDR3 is CGTGATNEKLFF. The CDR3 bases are TGCGGAACAGGGGCAACTAATGAAAAACTGTTTTTT.

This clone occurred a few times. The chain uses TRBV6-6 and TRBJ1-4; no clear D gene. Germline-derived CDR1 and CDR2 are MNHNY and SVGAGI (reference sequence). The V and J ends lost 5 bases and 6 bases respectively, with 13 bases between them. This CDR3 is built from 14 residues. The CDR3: CASSGPRRDEKLFF. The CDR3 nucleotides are TGTGCCAGCAGTGGCCCCCGCCGGGATGAAAAACTGTTTTTT.

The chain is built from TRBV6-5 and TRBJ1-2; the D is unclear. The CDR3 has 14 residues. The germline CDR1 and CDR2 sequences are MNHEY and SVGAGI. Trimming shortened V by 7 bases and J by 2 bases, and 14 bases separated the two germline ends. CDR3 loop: CASIGGPTNYGYTF. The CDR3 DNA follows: TGTGCCAGCATTGGAGGGCCGACAAACTATGGCTACACCTTC.

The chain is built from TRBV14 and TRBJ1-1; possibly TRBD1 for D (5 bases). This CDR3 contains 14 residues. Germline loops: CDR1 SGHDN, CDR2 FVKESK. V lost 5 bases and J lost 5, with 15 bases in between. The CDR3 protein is CASSIQGKGTEAFF. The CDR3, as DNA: TGTGCCAGCAGCATCCAGGGAAAGGGGACTGAAGCTTTCTTT.

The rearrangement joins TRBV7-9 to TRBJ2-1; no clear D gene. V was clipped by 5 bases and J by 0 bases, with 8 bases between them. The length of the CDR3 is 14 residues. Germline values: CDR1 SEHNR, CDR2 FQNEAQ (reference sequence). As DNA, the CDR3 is TGTGCCAGCAGCCTATTGAGCTCCTACAATGAGCAGTTCTTC. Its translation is CASSLLSSYNEQFF.

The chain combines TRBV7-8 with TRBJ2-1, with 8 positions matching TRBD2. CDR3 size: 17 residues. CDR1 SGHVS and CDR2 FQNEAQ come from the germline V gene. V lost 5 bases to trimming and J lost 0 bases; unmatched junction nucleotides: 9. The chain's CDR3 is CASSPASGSSSYNEQFF. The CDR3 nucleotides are TGTGCCAGCAGCCCCGCCAGCGGGAGTAGCTCCTACAATGAGCAGTTCTTC. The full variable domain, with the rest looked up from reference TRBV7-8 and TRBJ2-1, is GAGVSQSPRYKVAKRGQDVALRCDPISGHVSLFWYQQALGQGPEFLTYFQNEAQLDKSGLPSDRFFAERPEGSVSTLKIQRTQQEDSAVYLCASSPASGSSSYNEQFFGPGTRLTVL.

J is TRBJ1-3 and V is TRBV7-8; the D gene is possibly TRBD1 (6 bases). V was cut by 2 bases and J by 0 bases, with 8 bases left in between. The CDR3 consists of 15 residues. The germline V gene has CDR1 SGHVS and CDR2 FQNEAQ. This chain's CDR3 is CASSLRGTSGNTIYF. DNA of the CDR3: TGTGCCAGCAGCTTAAGGGGGACCTCTGGAAACACCATATATTTT. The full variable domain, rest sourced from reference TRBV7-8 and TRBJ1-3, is GAGVSQSPRYKVAKRGQDVALRCDPISGHVSLFWYQQALGQGPEFLTYFQNEAQLDKSGLPSDRFFAERPEGSVSTLKIQRTQQEDSAVYLCASSLRGTSGNTIYFGEGSWLTVV.